This is a list of T cell receptor beta chains from one sample in a study of vaccination and CD4 T cells after COVID-19. TCRdb passed the PCR reads through MiXCR, listing each CDR3 protein once. The data show 25,000 or so distinct CDR3 sequences, roughly a third seen once. The antigens these receptors bind are not known. The starting material was CD4+ T cells from blood, cultured in vitro, obtained about 7 months after SARS-CoV-2 vaccination. The receptor source for this set is a human donor who had recovered from COVID-19. The CDR3 runs from the conserved cysteine through the conserved F or W. D genes are given only for firm matches. The size field is filled for only some rows; it gives once, few, many or a size class.

d_call j_call v_call clone_size cdr3_nt cdr3_aa
TRBD2 TRBJ2-7 TRBV7-8 . TGTGCCAGCAGCTACAAGCGAAGTTTAGCGGGACTCTCCTACGAGCAGTACTTC CASSYKRSLAGLSYEQYF
. TRBJ1-6 TRBV6-1 . TGTGCCAGCAGTGAATTTGTGGCGAGGGGCTCCTATAATTCACCCCTCCACTTT CASSEFVARGSYNSPLHF
TRBD1 TRBJ2-1 TRBV20-1 . TGCAGTGCTTGGGACAGGGAGGGCGTCTCCTACAATGAGCAGTTCTTC CSAWDREGVSYNEQFF
TRBD2 TRBJ2-1 TRBV24-1 few TGTGCCACCAGTGAGGGACTAGCGGTATACAATGAGCAGTTCTTC CATSEGLAVYNEQFF
. TRBJ1-2 TRBV4-1 . TGCGCCAGCAGCCTCCCTCGCTTAGGTAACCAAAACTATGGCTACACCTTC CASSLPRLGNQNYGYTF
. TRBJ2-2 TRBV12-3/TRBV12-4 . TGTGCCAGCAGCAGGGGAGACACTAACACCGGGGAGCTGTTTTTT CASSRGDTNTGELFF
. TRBJ2-3 TRBV15 few TGTGCCACCAGCAGAGCGAACAGACTCTCAGATACGCAGTATTTT CATSRANRLSDTQYF
. TRBJ1-5 TRBV28 . TGTGCCAGCAGTTTGGGGAGAGGGGGCAATCAGCCCCAGCATTTT CASSLGRGGNQPQHF
. TRBJ2-7 TRBV6-1 few TGTGCCAGCAGTGAATTGGCCCTGATAGAGCAGTACTTC CASSELALIEQYF
. TRBJ2-3 TRBV28 . TGTGCCAGCGGGCGGGCAGGGTTAGATACGCAGTATTTT CASGRAGLDTQYF
. TRBJ2-1 TRBV20-1 . TGCAGCGCTAGAGATTTTGGCAGAGACAATGAGCAGTTCTTC CSARDFGRDNEQFF
. TRBJ2-4 TRBV7-9 . TGTGCCAGCAGGGGATCTGGCAAAAACATTCAGTACTTC CASRGSGKNIQYF
. TRBJ2-3 TRBV2 few TGTGCCAGCAGCCTACTAGTCCCCACAGATACGCAGTATTTT CASSLLVPTDTQYF
TRBD1 TRBJ2-3 TRBV24-1 few TGTGCCACCAGTGACCCGACAGGGCACACAGATACGCAGTATTTT CATSDPTGHTDTQYF
. TRBJ2-3 TRBV20-1 few TGCAGTGCGGTGGGCGTACTAGCAACAGATACGCAGTATTTT CSAVGVLATDTQYF
. TRBJ2-3 TRBV29-1 . TGCAGCGCTTTACTGGCCGATACGCAGTATTTT CSALLADTQYF
TRBD2 TRBJ2-1 TRBV7-2 once TGTGCCAGCAGCTTAGTTGGGACTAGCGGGAGTACCTACAATGAGCAGTTCTTC CASSLVGTSGSTYNEQFF
. TRBJ2-7 TRBV11-3 . TGTGCCAGCAGCCCCGGGAGAGGATCCTACGAGCAGTACTTC CASSPGRGSYEQYF
TRBD1 TRBJ1-5 TRBV19 once TGTGCCAGTAGTACAGTACAGGGGTCCGGCTTGCATTTT CASSTVQGSGLHF
. TRBJ2-5 TRBV20-1 few TGCAGTGCTAGAGATTATCGAGGGACGGAGACCCAGTACTTC CSARDYRGTETQYF
. TRBJ2-3 TRBV6-1 few TGTGCCAGCAGCTCCTTGGGGGGTTCGGTAGGGTTCCTCAGGGATACGCAGTATTTT CASSSLGGSVGFLRDTQYF
. TRBJ1-1 TRBV21-1 once TGTGCCAGCAGCAAAAAACGTCATACGGGACGTCAAACTGAAGCTTTCTTT CASSKKRHTGRQTEAFF
TRBD1 TRBJ1-6 TRBV6-1 few TGTGCCAGCACTGGACAGGGAAGATATAATTCACCCCTCCACTTT CASTGQGRYNSPLHF
. TRBJ2-1 TRBV18 few TGTGCCAGCTCACCACCTCGGGGGAACAATGAGCAGTTCTTC CASSPPRGNNEQFF
. TRBJ2-7 TRBV5-1 once TGCGCCAGCAGCTTGGATGTCCACGAGCAGTACTTC CASSLDVHEQYF
TRBD2 TRBJ2-1 TRBV6-6 . TGTGCCAGCAGTTACTCCGGGACTAGCGACTACAATGAGCAGTTCTTC CASSYSGTSDYNEQFF
. TRBJ1-6 TRBV20-1 . TGCAGTGCTAGAGATCTTAGGAGTAATTCACCCCTCCACTTT CSARDLRSNSPLHF
. TRBJ2-5 TRBV7-2 few TGTGCCAGCAGCTTAGGGGGGGAAGAGACCCAGTACTTC CASSLGGEETQYF
. TRBJ2-7 TRBV18 . TGTGCCAGCTCGCACTCCTACGAGCAGTACTTC CASSHSYEQYF
TRBD1 TRBJ1-1 TRBV6-1 . TGTGCCAGCAGCGCCACAGGGGTCACTGAAGCTTTCTTT CASSATGVTEAFF
. TRBJ2-5 TRBV20-1 few TGCAGTGCTACCCCTAAAGAGACCCAGTACTTC CSATPKETQYF
. TRBJ2-3 TRBV20-1 few TGCAGTGCTAGAGGCAATCTGGATACGCAGTATTTT CSARGNLDTQYF
. TRBJ2-7 TRBV6-1 few TGTGCCACTCAATGGGCCACAGGTACCTACGAGCAGTACTTC CATQWATGTYEQYF
. TRBJ2-1 TRBV7-3 . TGTGCCAGCAGCTCCCGACAGGACAATGAGCAGTTCTTC CASSSRQDNEQFF